Below are 26 T cell receptor beta chains sequenced from a single sample in a study of blood T cell repertoires in COVID-19. TCRdb's copy holds only in-frame clones and misses some; the assay was immunoSEQ multiplex PCR. This repertoire shows about 120,000 clones, approximately 90% found once; its top ten account for less than 2.5%. The sample comprised peripheral blood. The source is a woman aged 45 to 65 with acute or convalescent COVID-19.

The chain uses TRBV10-3 and TRBJ1-6, with a tentative D call TRBD1 (5 bases). This CDR3 region has 15 residues. The V end lost 0 bases, the J end lost 7 bases, and 10 bases lay between the germline ends. The germline V gene has CDR1 ENHRY and CDR2 SYGVKD. Here the CDR3 DNA reads TGTGCCATCAGTGAGTCGGGGGGTGAAAATTCACCCCTCCACTTT. The encoded protein is CAISESGGENSPLHF.

The chain recombines TRBV19 with TRBJ1-2; the match to TRBD1 covers 9 bases. The J segment lost 8 bases and the V segment lost 4 bases, leaving 8 bases of the junction unmatched. The germline CDR1 and CDR2 sequences are LNHDA and SQIVND (reference sequence). This CDR3 is built from 14 residues. CDR3 residues: CASSRTGEFQGYTF. The DNA for the CDR3 is TGTGCCAGTAGTAGGACAGGGGAATTTCAAGGCTACACCTTC.

V usage is TRBV27 and J usage is TRBJ2-3, with 8 bases fitting TRBD2. J lost 3 bases, V lost 7 bases, and 3 bases had no gene match. CDR1 is MNHEY, CDR2 SMNVEV, per germline (reference sequence). The CDR3 has 13 residues. CDR3 protein: CASTSGWTDTQYF. CDR3 nucleotide sequence: TGTGCCAGCACTAGCGGGTGGACAGATACGCAGTATTTT.

This chain links TRBV9 with TRBJ2-3; D perhaps matches TRBD1 (5 bases). CDR3 length: 16 residues. The germline gives CDR1 SGDLS, CDR2 YYNGEE. The V end lost 0 bases, the J end lost 5 bases, and 16 bases lay between the germline ends. CDR3: CASSVARRPQGDTQYF. CDR3 bases: TGTGCCAGCAGCGTAGCTCGGCGGCCCCAGGGAGATACGCAGTATTTT. The full variable domain, in which reference TRBV9 and TRBJ2-3 provide the parts outside the CDR3, is DSGVTQTPKHLITATGQRVTLRCSPRSGDLSVYWYQQSLDQGLQFLIQYYNGEERAKGNILERFSAQQFPDLHSELNLSSLELGDSALYFCASSVARRPQGDTQYFGPGTRLTVL.

The genes are TRBV7-2 and TRBJ2-5, with 7 bases fitting TRBD2. CDR3 length: 17 residues. CDR1 and CDR2 (germline): SGHTA, FQGNSA. V was clipped by 5 bases and J by 0 bases; unmatched bases: 12. The CDR3 nucleotides are TGTGCCAGCAGCATGCCCTGGGGGGGGATACACCAAGAGACCCAGTACTTC. Translated, it gives CASSMPWGGIHQETQYF.

This chain uses TRBV7-3 with TRBJ2-3; TRBD2 matches at 11 bases. Germline CDR1 is SGHTA and CDR2 is FQGTGA. The CDR3 runs 15 residues. With 1 base clipped from V and 6 bases from J, the junction kept 3 bases outside the gene matches. In nucleotides, the CDR3 is TGTGCCAGCAGCTTAAAACTAGCGGGGGCCGATACGCAGTATTTT. Translation gives CASSLKLAGADTQYF.

This clone showed up just once. The V gene is TRBV6-1, the J gene TRBJ1-2, with D unresolved. The CDR3 runs 14 residues. Between the trimmed V and J ends, which lost 0 bases and 1 base, there was a span of 6 bases. Germline V gene data show CDR1 as MNHNS and CDR2 as SASEGT. CDR3 loop: CASSEANGNYGYTF. CDR3 nucleotides: TGTGCCAGCAGTGAAGCGAACGGTAACTATGGCTACACCTTC.

This chain links TRBV4-3 with TRBJ1-4, with D maybe TRBD1 (5 bases). Germline assignment: CDR1 LGHNA and CDR2 YSLEER. This CDR3 is built from 14 residues. V shed 0 bases and J shed 11 bases, with 13 bases lying between them. The CDR3 coding sequence is TGCGCCAGCAGCCAAGACCCGAAGGGGCGTAAACTGTTTTTT. This translates into CASSQDPKGRKLFF.

This clone was recorded only once. The chain recombines TRBV3-1 (or the pseudogene TRBV3-2) with TRBJ2-7; 9 nucleotides line up with TRBD1. The J segment lost 3 bases and the V segment lost 4 bases, leaving 4 bases of the junction unmatched. Germline CDR1 and CDR2: LGHDT and YNNKEL (reference sequence). CDR3 length equals 14 residues. The CDR3 DNA reads TGTGCCAGCAGCCGGGACAGGGAAGGCTACGAGCAGTACTTC. Its protein is CASSRDREGYEQYF.

V gene TRBV5-1 combines with J gene TRBJ1-2; 8 bases align to TRBD1. J lost 6 bases, V lost 0 bases, and 10 bases had no gene match. This CDR3 spans 16 amino acids. The germline CDR1 and CDR2 sequences are SGHRS and YFSETQ. CDR3 amino acids: CASSLEFSRTGHGYTF. CDR3 in DNA: TGCGCCAGCAGCTTGGAATTTAGTAGGACAGGGCATGGCTACACCTTC.

This clone has just one count. This rearrangement joins TRBV7-2 to TRBJ2-3; no definite D call. The CDR3 length is 13 residues. Germline V gene data show CDR1 as SGHTA and CDR2 as FQGNSA. Trimming took 4 bases from V and 3 from J, leaving 8 bases between them. In DNA form, the CDR3 reads TGTGCCAGCAGCTCCTCGTATACAGATACGCAGTATTTT. It specifies CASSSSYTDTQYF. Filled out from reference TRBV7-2 and TRBJ2-3, the complete variable domain reads GAGVSQSPSNKVTEKGKDVELRCDPISGHTALYWYRQSLGQGLEFLIYFQGNSAPDKSGLPSDRFSAERTGGSVSTLTIQRTQQEDSAVYLCASSSSYTDTQYFGPGTRLTVL.

CDR3 loop: CASSYSWGTHTEAFF. CDR3 nucleotide sequence: TGTGCCAGCAGTTACTCTTGGGGGACACACACTGAAGCTTTCTTT. The chain uses TRBV6-5 and TRBJ1-1, with D perhaps TRBD1 (6 bases). CDR3 length: 15 residues. Germline values: CDR1 MNHEY, CDR2 SVGAGI. V was clipped by 0 bases and J by 3 bases, with 11 bases between them.

The genes are TRBV7-2 and TRBJ2-3; D call uncertain. Trimming took 1 base from V and 5 from J, leaving 10 bases between them. Looked up from germline, CDR1 is SGHTA and CDR2 is FQGNSA. This CDR3 contains 14 residues. The chain's CDR3 is CASSLVSPEDTQYF. CDR3 bases: TGTGCCAGCAGCTTAGTCAGTCCCGAAGATACGCAGTATTTT. The entire variable domain, with the rest obtained from reference TRBV7-2 and TRBJ2-3, is as follows: GAGVSQSPSNKVTEKGKDVELRCDPISGHTALYWYRQSLGQGLEFLIYFQGNSAPDKSGLPSDRFSAERTGGSVSTLTIQRTQQEDSAVYLCASSLVSPEDTQYFGPGTRLTVL.

As regards this clone: The identical CDR3 is also encoded by other nucleotide sequences in the sample. V is TRBV19 and J is TRBJ1-5; no clear D. Germline V gene data show CDR1 as LNHDA and CDR2 as SQIVND (reference sequence). The CDR3 extends over 16 amino acids. With 3 bases removed from V and 0 bases from J, the gap between germline ends came to 12 bases. The CDR3 here is CASSIVGLNSNQPQHF. Written as DNA, the CDR3 is TGTGCCAGTAGTATTGTGGGCCTCAATAGCAATCAGCCCCAGCATTTT. Together with reference TRBV19 and TRBJ1-5, the CDR3 gives the full variable domain: DGGITQSPKYLFRKEGQNVTLSCEQNLNHDAMYWYRQDPGQGLRLIYYSQIVNDFQKGDIAEGYSVSREKKESFPLTVTSAQKNPTAFYLCASSIVGLNSNQPQHFGDGTRLSIL.

The genes are TRBV6-6 and TRBJ2-3; 10 bases agree with TRBD1. The CDR3 totals 16 residues. The germline gives CDR1 MNHNY, CDR2 SVGAGI (reference sequence). V gave up 5 bases and J gave up 1 base; unmatched junction bases: 6. The CDR3 loop is CASSRQGARGTDTQYF. The DNA of the CDR3 is TGTGCCAGCAGTCGACAGGGGGCGCGGGGCACAGATACGCAGTATTTT.

The table lists this clone with a few counts. This sequence joins TRBV28 and TRBJ1-5; D unclear. Germline V CDR1 and CDR2: MDHEN, SYDVKM. The CDR3 totals 15 residues. V gave up 10 bases and J gave up 4 bases, with 20 bases separating them. CDR3 coding DNA: TGTGCCACCCGTGACCCGGGAAGGAGGAATCAGCCCCAGCATTTT. This gives the protein CATRDPGRRNQPQHF.

The V and J genes are TRBV5-1 and TRBJ1-2, with a weak D call TRBD1 (5 bases). Trimming removed 4 bases at V and 0 bases at J, with 7 bases between. The germline CDR1 and CDR2 sequences are SGHRS and YFSETQ. The CDR3 spans 13 residues. The DNA of the CDR3 is TGCGCCAGCAGCCTGACAGCTAACTATGGCTACACCTTC. Amino acid sequence: CASSLTANYGYTF.

This chain links TRBV13 with TRBJ2-2; 9 bases map to TRBD1. CDR3 length: 15 amino acids. Germline assignment: CDR1 PRHDT and CDR2 FYEKMQ (reference sequence). With 3 bases clipped from V and 6 bases from J, the junction kept 5 bases outside the gene matches. The CDR3 bases are TGTGCCAGCAGCTTCGGGACAGGGTTGGCCGGGGAGCTGTTTTTT. This gives the protein CASSFGTGLAGELFF.

The V call is TRBV4-2, the J call TRBJ2-3; D is possibly TRBD1 (6 bases). The CDR3 sequence is 18 residues long. The germline V and J ends were trimmed by 2 bases and 2 bases, with 20 bases remaining between them. Germline CDR1 and CDR2: LGHNA and YNFKEQ. The CDR3 loop is CASSQSWGGRTVTDTQYF. The CDR3 DNA reads as TGTGCCAGCAGCCAATCTTGGGGCGGCAGGACAGTCACAGATACGCAGTATTTT.

This chain connects TRBV11-2 to TRBJ1-2; TRBD1 agrees at 10 bases. The CDR3 loop spans 16 amino acids. Germline lookup yields CDR1 SGHAT and CDR2 FQNNGV. With 1 base clipped from V and 1 base from J, the junction kept 3 bases outside the gene matches. In nucleotides, the CDR3 is TGTGCCAGCAGCTTAGGGACAGGGGGTAGTAACTATGGCTACACCTTC. Encoded protein: CASSLGTGGSNYGYTF.

This clone has only a few counts. The chain employs TRBV29-1 and TRBJ2-7; 8 bases align to TRBD1. The CDR3 runs 13 residues. Losses at the gene ends were 2 bases for V and 6 bases for J; bases not matched to a gene: 6. Germline V lookup: CDR1 SQVTM, CDR2 ANQGSEA. The CDR3 region has the DNA TGCAGCGTTGAACGTCAGGGGGCTGGCGAGCAGTACTTC. Its translation is CSVERQGAGEQYF.

This rearrangement joins TRBV19 to TRBJ1-5, with a possible D match to TRBD1 (6 bases). V shed 1 base and J shed 9 bases, with 19 bases lying between them. Germline CDR1 LNHDA, CDR2 SQIVND (reference sequence). The CDR3 is 16 amino acids. The CDR3 DNA reads as TGTGCCAGTAGTATAGGCGGGGGCAGGGAGGGATGGCCCCAGCATTTT. Translating gives CASSIGGGREGWPQHF.

This chain links TRBV6-2 or TRBV6-3 with TRBJ2-7; D is uncertain. CDR1 is MNHEY and CDR2 is SVGEGT in the germline V gene. The V end lost 0 bases, the J end lost 0 bases, and 15 bases lay between the germline ends. The CDR3 has 17 amino acids. DNA for the CDR3: TGTGCCAGCAGTTACTCGGGCAGCACACGTTCCTCCTACGAGCAGTACTTC. Translating gives CASSYSGSTRSSYEQYF.

The chain recombines TRBV30 with TRBJ1-2; D remains unclear. This CDR3 is 11 amino acids long. Germline V CDR1 and CDR2: GTSNPN, SVGIG (reference sequence). This chain's CDR3 is CARWRAYGYTF. CDR3 DNA: TGTGCTCGTTGGAGGGCGTATGGCTACACCTTC.

The CDR3 sequence is CAISGTSGANVLTF. The CDR3 coding sequence is TGTGCCATCAGTGGGACATCTGGGGCCAACGTCCTGACTTTC. The rearrangement links TRBV10-3 to TRBJ2-6; perhaps TRBD1 as D (5 bases). V lost 4 bases to trimming and J lost 1 base, with 5 bases between them. CDR3 length: 14 amino acids. Germline-derived CDR1 and CDR2 are ENHRY and SYGVKD.

The V and J genes are TRBV6-5 and TRBJ1-1; D remains ambiguous. CDR1 and CDR2 from the germline V gene are MNHEY and SVGAGI. Trimming shortened V by 0 bases and J by 2 bases, and 4 bases separated the two germline ends. CDR3 length: 13 residues. CDR3: CASSYSANTEAFF. DNA for the CDR3: TGTGCCAGCAGTTACTCAGCTAACACTGAAGCTTTCTTT.